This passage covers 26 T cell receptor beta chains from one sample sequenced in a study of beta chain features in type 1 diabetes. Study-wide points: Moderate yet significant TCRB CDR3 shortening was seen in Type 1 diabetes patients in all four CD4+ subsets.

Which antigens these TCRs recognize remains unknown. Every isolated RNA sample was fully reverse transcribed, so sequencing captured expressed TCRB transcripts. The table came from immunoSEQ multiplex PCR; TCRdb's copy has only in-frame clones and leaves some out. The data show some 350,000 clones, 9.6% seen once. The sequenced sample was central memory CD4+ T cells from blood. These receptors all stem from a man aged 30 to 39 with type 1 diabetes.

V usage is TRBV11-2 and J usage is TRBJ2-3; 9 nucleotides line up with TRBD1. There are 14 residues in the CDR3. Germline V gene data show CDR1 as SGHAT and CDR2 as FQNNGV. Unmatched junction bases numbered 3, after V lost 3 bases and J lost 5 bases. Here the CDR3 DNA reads TGTGCCAGCAGCTTTCAGACAGGGGGAGATACGCAGTATTTT. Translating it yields CASSFQTGGDTQYF. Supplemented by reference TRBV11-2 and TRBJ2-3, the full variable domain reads EAGVAQSPRYKIIEKRQSVAFWCNPISGHATLYWYQQILGQGPKLLIQFQNNGVVDDSQLPKDRFSAERLKGVDSTLKIQPAKLEDSAVYLCASSFQTGGDTQYFGPGTRLTVL.

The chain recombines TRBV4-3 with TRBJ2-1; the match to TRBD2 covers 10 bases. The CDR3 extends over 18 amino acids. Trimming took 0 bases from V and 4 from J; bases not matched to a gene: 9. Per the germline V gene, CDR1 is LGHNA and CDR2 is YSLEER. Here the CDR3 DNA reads TGCGCCAGCAGCCAAGATCTGAGCGGGAGGGCCCCATACAATGAGCAGTTCTTC. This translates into CASSQDLSGRAPYNEQFF.

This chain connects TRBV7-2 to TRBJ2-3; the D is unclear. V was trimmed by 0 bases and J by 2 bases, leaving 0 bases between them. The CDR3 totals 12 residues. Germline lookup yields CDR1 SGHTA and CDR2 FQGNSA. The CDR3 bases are TGTGCCAGCAGCTTAGCCACAGATACGCAGTATTTT. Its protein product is CASSLATDTQYF. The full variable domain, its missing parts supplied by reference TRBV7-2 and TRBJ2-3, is GAGVSQSPSNKVTEKGKDVELRCDPISGHTALYWYRQSLGQGLEFLIYFQGNSAPDKSGLPSDRFSAERTGGSVSTLTIQRTQQEDSAVYLCASSLATDTQYFGPGTRLTVL.

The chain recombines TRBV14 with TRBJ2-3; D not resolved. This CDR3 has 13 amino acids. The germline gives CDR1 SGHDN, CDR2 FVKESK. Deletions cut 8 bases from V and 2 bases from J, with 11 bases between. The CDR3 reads CASAPRNTDTQYF. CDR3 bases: TGTGCCAGCGCTCCGAGGAACACAGATACGCAGTATTTT. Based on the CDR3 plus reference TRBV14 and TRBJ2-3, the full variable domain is EAGVTQFPSHSVIEKGQTVTLRCDPISGHDNLYWYRRVMGKEIKFLLHFVKESKQDESGMPNNRFLAERTGGTYSTLKVQPAELEDSGVYFCASAPRNTDTQYFGPGTRLTVL.

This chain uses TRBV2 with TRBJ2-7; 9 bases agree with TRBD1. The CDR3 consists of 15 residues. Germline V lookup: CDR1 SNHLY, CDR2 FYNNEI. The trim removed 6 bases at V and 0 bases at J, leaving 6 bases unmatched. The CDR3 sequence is CASSPGTGISYEQYF. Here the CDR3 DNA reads TGTGCCAGCAGCCCCGGGACAGGGATCTCCTACGAGCAGTACTTC.

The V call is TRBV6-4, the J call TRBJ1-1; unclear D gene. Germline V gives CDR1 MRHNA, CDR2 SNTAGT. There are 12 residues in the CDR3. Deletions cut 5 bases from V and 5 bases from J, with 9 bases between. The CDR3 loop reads CASSYRRTEAFF. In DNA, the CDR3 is TGTGCCAGCAGTTACCGGCGGACTGAAGCTTTCTTT.

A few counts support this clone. CDR3 sequence: CASRDFSGKGGELFF. The CDR3 nucleotides are TGTGCCAGCAGAGATTTTAGCGGGAAGGGCGGGGAGCTGTTTTTT. This sequence joins TRBV6-5 and TRBJ2-2; 8 positions agree with TRBD2. The CDR3 covers 15 residues. Trimming removed 6 bases from V and 7 bases from J; junction bases left unmatched: 10. From germline, CDR1 is MNHEY and CDR2 SVGAGI.

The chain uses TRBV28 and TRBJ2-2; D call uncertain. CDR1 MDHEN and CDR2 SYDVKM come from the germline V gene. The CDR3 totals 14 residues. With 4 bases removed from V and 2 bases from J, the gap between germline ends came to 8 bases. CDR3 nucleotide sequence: TGTGCCAGCAGTTCACTCAGAAACACCGGGGAGCTGTTTTTT. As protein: CASSSLRNTGELFF. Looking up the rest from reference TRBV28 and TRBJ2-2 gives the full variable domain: DVKVTQSSRYLVKRTGEKVFLECVQDMDHENMFWYRQDPGLGLRLIYFSYDVKMKEKGDIPEGYSVSREKKERFSLILESASTNQTSMYLCASSSLRNTGELFFGEGSRLTVL.

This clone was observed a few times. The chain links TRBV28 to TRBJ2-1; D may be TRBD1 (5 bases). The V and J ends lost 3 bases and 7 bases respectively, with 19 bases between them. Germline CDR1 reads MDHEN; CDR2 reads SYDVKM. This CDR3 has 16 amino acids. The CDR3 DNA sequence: TGTGCCAGCAGTTTCTCTGGCAGGGCCACTGGGAATGAGCAGTTCTTC. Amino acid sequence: CASSFSGRATGNEQFF.

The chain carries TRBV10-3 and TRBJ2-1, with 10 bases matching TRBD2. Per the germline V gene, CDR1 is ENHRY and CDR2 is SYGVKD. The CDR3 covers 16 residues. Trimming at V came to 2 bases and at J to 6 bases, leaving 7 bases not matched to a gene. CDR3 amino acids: CAISESGRAFGNEQFF. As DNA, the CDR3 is TGTGCCATCAGTGAGAGCGGGAGGGCCTTTGGCAATGAGCAGTTCTTC.

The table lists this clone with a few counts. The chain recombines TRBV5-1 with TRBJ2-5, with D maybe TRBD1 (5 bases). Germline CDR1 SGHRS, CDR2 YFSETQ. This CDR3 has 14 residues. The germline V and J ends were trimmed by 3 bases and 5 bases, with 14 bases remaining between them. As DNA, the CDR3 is TGCGCCAGCAGCTCCCAGGGAAACGAGGAGACCCAGTACTTC. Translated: CASSSQGNEETQYF.

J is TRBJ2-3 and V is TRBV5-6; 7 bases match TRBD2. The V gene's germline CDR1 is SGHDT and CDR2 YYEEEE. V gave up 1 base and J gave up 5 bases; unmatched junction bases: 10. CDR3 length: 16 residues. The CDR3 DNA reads TGTGCCAGCAGCTTGTTTGTGACTAGCTTTCTAGATACGCAGTATTTT. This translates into CASSLFVTSFLDTQYF.

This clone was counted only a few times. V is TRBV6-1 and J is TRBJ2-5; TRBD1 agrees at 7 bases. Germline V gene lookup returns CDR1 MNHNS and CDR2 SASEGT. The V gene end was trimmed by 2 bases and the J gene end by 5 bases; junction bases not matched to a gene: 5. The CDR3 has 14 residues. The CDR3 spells CASSEFDRAETQYF. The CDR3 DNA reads TGTGCCAGCAGTGAATTCGACAGGGCTGAGACCCAGTACTTC.

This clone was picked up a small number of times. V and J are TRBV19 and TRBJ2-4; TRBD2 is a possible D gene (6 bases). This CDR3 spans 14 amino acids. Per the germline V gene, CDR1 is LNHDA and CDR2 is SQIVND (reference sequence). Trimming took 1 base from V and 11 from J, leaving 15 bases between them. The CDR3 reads CASSIVEAGRVQYF. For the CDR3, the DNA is TGTGCCAGTAGTATAGTAGAAGCGGGTCGGGTTCAGTACTTC.

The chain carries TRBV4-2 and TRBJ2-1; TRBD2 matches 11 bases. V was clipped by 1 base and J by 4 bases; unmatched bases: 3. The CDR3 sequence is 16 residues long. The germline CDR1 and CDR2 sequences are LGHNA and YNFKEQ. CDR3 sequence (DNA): TGTGCCAGCAGCCAAGGGACTAGCGGGTTTTACAATGAGCAGTTCTTC. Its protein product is CASSQGTSGFYNEQFF.

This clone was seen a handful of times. Here the CDR3 DNA reads TGTGCCAGCAGTGACGACAGGGGTTCGCGTCCCCAGCATTTT. The encoded protein is CASSDDRGSRPQHF. V usage is TRBV27 and J usage is TRBJ1-5; 8 bases agree with TRBD1. The trim removed 5 bases at V and 10 bases at J, leaving 10 bases unmatched. Per the germline V gene, CDR1 is MNHEY and CDR2 is SMNVEV (reference sequence). The CDR3 spans 14 residues.

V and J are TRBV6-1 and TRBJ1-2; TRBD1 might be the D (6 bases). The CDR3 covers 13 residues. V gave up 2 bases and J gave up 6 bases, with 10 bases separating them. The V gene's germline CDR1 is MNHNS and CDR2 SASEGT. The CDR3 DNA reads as TGTGCCAGCAGTGAACACAGGGTGAATGGCTACACCTTC. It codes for CASSEHRVNGYTF.

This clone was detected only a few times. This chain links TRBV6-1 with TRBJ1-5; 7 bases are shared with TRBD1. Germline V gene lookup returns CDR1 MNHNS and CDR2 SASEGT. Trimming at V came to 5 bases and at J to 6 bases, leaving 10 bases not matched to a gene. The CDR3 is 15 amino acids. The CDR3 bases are TGTGCCAGCAGTACTACAGGGGTGTCCGGTCAGCCCCAGCATTTT. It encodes CASSTTGVSGQPQHF.

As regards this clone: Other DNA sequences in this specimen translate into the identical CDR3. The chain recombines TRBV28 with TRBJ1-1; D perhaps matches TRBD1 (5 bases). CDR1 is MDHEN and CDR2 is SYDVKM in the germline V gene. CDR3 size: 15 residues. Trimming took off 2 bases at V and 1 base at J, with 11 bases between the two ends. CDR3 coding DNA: TGTGCCAGCAGTTTACCCACGGGGGGGAACACTGAAGCTTTCTTT. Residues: CASSLPTGGNTEAFF.

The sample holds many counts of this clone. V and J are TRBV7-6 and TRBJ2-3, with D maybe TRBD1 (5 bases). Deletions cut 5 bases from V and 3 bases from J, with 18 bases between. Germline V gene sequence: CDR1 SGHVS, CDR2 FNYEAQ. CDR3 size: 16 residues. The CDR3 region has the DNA TGTGCCAGCAGCCCCGCCGTAGGGGCCACTACAGATACGCAGTATTTT. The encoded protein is CASSPAVGATTDTQYF.

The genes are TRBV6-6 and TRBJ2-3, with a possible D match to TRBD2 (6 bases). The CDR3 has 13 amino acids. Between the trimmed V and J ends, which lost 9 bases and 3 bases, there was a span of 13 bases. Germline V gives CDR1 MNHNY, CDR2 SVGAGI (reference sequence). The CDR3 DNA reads TGTGCCAGTGGGACTCCCGGGACAGATACGCAGTATTTT. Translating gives CASGTPGTDTQYF.

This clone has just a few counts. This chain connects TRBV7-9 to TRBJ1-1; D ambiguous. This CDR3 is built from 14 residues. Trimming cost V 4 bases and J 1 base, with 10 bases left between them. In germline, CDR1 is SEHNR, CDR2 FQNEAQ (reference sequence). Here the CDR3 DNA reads TGTGCCAGCAGCTACCTTGGAGGGAACACTGAAGCTTTCTTT. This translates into CASSYLGGNTEAFF.

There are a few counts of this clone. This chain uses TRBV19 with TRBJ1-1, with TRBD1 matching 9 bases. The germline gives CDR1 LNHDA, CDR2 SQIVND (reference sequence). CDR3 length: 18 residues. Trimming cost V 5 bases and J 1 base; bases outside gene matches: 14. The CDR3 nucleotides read TGTGCCAGTAGTCCTCCCGGGACAGGGATTCTTTGGAACACTGAAGCTTTCTTT. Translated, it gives CASSPPGTGILWNTEAFF. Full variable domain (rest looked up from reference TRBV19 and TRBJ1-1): DGGITQSPKYLFRKEGQNVTLSCEQNLNHDAMYWYRQDPGQGLRLIYYSQIVNDFQKGDIAEGYSVSREKKESFPLTVTSAQKNPTAFYLCASSPPGTGILWNTEAFFGQGTRLTVV.

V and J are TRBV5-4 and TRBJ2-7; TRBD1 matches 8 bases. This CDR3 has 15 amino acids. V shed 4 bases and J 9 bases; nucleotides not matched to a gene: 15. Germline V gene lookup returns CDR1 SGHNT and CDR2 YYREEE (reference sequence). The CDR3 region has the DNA TGTGCCAGCAGCGTAACCCCGGGACAGGAGTTCTCGCAGTACTTC. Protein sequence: CASSVTPGQEFSQYF.

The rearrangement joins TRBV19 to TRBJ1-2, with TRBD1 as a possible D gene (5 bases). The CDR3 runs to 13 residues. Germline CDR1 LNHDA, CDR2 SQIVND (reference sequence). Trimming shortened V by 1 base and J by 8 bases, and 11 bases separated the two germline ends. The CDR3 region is CASSIGRENGYTF. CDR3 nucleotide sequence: TGTGCCAGTAGTATAGGCAGGGAGAACGGCTACACCTTC.

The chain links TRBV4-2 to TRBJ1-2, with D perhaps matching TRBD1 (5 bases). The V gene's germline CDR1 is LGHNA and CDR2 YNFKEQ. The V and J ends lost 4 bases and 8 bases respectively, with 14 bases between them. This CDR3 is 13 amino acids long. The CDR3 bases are TGTGCCAGCAGCCCGCGGGACCGGTGGGGCTACACCTTC. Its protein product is CASSPRDRWGYTF.